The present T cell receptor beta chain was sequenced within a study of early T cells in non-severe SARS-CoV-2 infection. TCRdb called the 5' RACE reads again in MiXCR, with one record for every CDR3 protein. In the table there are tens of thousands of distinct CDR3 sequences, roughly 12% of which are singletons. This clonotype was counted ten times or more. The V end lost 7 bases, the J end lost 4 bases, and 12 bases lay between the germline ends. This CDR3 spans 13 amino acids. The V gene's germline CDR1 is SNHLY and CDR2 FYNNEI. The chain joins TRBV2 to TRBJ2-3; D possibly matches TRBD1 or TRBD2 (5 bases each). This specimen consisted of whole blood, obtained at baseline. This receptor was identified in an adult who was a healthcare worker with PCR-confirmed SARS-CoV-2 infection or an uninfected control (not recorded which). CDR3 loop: CASTRDVADTQYF. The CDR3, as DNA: TGTGCCAGCACCAGGGACGTCGCAGATACGCAGTATTTT. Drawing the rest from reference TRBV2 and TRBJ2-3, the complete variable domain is EPEVTQTPSHQVTQMGQEVILRCVPISNHLYFYWYRQILGQKVEFLVSFYNNEISEKSEIFDDQFSVERPDGSNFTLKIRSTKLEDSAMYFCASTRDVADTQYFGPGTRLTVL.